This T cell receptor beta chain was recovered during a study of T cell responses to AZD1222 COVID-19 vaccine. Overall study results and limits: Of spike-specific TCRs, nearly half reportedly target regions left unmutated in variants. Only after the peak T cell response were repertoires sampled. Baseline serostatus was positive in only a handful of AZD1222 recipients. Mostly white British, mostly female donors; authors suggested clonal diversity may be underestimated.

Sequenced by immunoSEQ multiplex PCR; TCRdb stores in-frame clones only, minus some. The table shows 100,000 to 150,000 clones, with approximately 94% occurring only once. V was clipped by 6 bases and J by 6 bases, with 16 bases between them. The CDR3 is 14 residues long. CDR1 is MNHEY, CDR2 SMNVEV, per germline (reference sequence). Concerning this clone itself: Its target is not known.

The chain is built from TRBV27 and TRBJ2-3; D is perhaps TRBD2 (6 bases). The clonotype was recovered from an adult in good health. The source material was peripheral blood, sampled on day 0 of AZD1222 vaccination. The CDR3 nucleotides read TGTGCCAGCAGGCGGGGAGGCACGTGGGATACGCAGTATTTT. This gives the protein CASRRGGTWDTQYF.